The 25 T cell receptor beta chains in this list originate from one sample, sequenced in a study of PD-1 blockade in classical Hodgkin lymphoma (dated by TCRdb to the early 2020s). What this sample's time point label stands for: cycle 4 day 1 (C4D1), after five to seven weeks of nivolumab. All trial patients had relapsed after autologous stem cell transplantation, with cohorts A, B and C differing in prior brentuximab vedotin exposure. Receptor libraries were prepared by the immunoSEQ multiplex PCR assay. TCRdb mirrors the immuneACCESS table, restricted to in-frame sequences. Some clones are absent from its copies; in checked studies, under half trace to an unresolved V gene, and the reason for the others is unknown. This sample holds 50,000 to 65,000 clones; more than 80% were observed only once. The ten largest clones capture approximately 10% of the sample. This specimen was peripheral blood mononuclear cells (PBMCs), taken before the fourth cycle of nivolumab. These receptors were collected from a human donor with classical Hodgkin lymphoma.

The chain uses TRBV27 and TRBJ1-1; D gene uncertain. The germline V gene encodes CDR1 MNHEY and CDR2 SMNVEV (reference sequence). The V gene lost 3 bases and the J gene lost 4 bases, with 12 bases spanning the gap. CDR3 size: 14 residues. DNA of the CDR3: TGTGCCAGCAGTTTGATCCCTGGGCCCACTGAAGCTTTCTTT. This translates into CASSLIPGPTEAFF.

The chain has TRBV19 and TRBJ2-3, with D possibly TRBD2 on 6 matching bases. The CDR3 has 15 amino acids. V gave up 6 bases and J gave up 3 bases, with 16 bases separating them. Per germline, CDR1 LNHDA and CDR2 SQIVND (reference sequence). The chain's CDR3 is CASRRGPGVTDTQYF. The CDR3 nucleotides read TGTGCCAGTAGGCGGGGCCCGGGAGTGACAGATACGCAGTATTTT.

The chain has TRBV30 and TRBJ1-3; 9 bases are shared with TRBD1. The J segment lost 4 bases and the V segment lost 3 bases, leaving 7 bases of the junction unmatched. This CDR3 contains 15 residues. Germline CDR1 reads GTSNPN; CDR2 reads SVGIG (reference sequence). CDR3 protein: CAWSATGTGGNTIYF. In nucleotides, the CDR3 is TGTGCCTGGAGCGCGACCGGGACAGGGGGAAACACCATATATTTT.

V usage is TRBV6-5 and J usage is TRBJ1-1; no clear D. Trimming pared 1 base from V and 3 bases from J, leaving 9 bases between. Germline CDR1 MNHEY, CDR2 SVGAGI. The CDR3 is 14 residues long. The CDR3 region has the DNA TGTGCCAGCAGTTACTATCGAGAGGACACTGAAGCTTTCTTT. This codes for CASSYYREDTEAFF.

The gene calls are TRBV18 and TRBJ2-3; 9 bases are a match to TRBD2. Trimming at V came to 2 bases and at J to 2 bases, leaving 8 bases not matched to a gene. CDR3 length: 17 residues. The germline CDR1 and CDR2 sequences are KGHSH and LQKENI. CDR3 in DNA: TGTGCCAGCTCACCAAACGATAGCGGGGGAAACACAGATACGCAGTATTTT. Translated, it gives CASSPNDSGGNTDTQYF.

The gene calls are TRBV6-6 and TRBJ2-5; 9 bases align to TRBD1. The better agreement between TRBJ2-7 and the DNA end casts doubt on the J call. This CDR3 has 14 amino acids. Germline lookup yields CDR1 MNHNY and CDR2 SVGAGI (reference sequence). The CDR3 nucleotides are TGTGCCAGCACCCACGGGACAGGGCGCTACGAGCAGTACTTC. Its protein is CASTHGTGRYEQYF.

This clone was recorded once. The rearrangement joins TRBV6-5 to TRBJ1-2; no reliable D call. Germline V lookup: CDR1 MNHEY, CDR2 SVGAGI. V lost 0 bases to trimming and J lost 7 bases, with 15 bases between them. The CDR3 consists of 15 residues. The CDR3 region has the DNA TGTGCCAGCAGTTACTCGATATTGCGGCCCTCTGGCTACACCTTC. It codes for CASSYSILRPSGYTF.

The sample holds one count of this clone. The chain has TRBV30 and TRBJ1-2, with a possible D match to TRBD1 (5 bases). The ends were cut back, 0 bases at V and 8 bases at J, with 13 bases in the middle. In germline, CDR1 is GTSNPN, CDR2 SVGIG (reference sequence). The CDR3 spans 13 residues. The CDR3: CAWSVRGGGGYTF. CDR3 bases: TGTGCCTGGAGTGTACGTGGGGGGGGAGGCTACACCTTC.

The J gene is TRBJ2-4, the V gene TRBV30; D is perhaps TRBD1 (6 bases). The germline gives CDR1 GTSNPN, CDR2 SVGIG (reference sequence). This CDR3 is built from 15 residues. The V and J ends lost 0 bases and 1 base respectively, with 10 bases between them. The DNA for the CDR3 is TGTGCCTGGAGTGTACAGGGTCTGGCCAAAAACATTCAGTACTTC. Amino acid sequence: CAWSVQGLAKNIQYF.

V gene TRBV4-2 combines with J gene TRBJ2-2, with 8 bases identical to TRBD1. The CDR3 length is 18 residues. After removal of 4 bases from V and 1 base from J, the junction contained 11 bases not matched to a gene. Germline V gene sequence: CDR1 LGHNA, CDR2 YNFKEQ. This CDR3 is CASSPSGTGAKNTGELFF. In DNA, the CDR3 is TGTGCCAGCAGCCCATCCGGGACAGGAGCCAAGAACACCGGGGAGCTGTTTTTT.

The rearrangement uses TRBV28 and TRBJ2-5, with 7 positions matching TRBD1. CDR3 length equals 15 residues. Germline V CDR1 and CDR2: MDHEN, SYDVKM. Trimming at V came to 3 bases and at J to 5 bases, leaving 9 bases not matched to a gene. The CDR3 region has the DNA TGTGCCAGCAGTTTCGACAGGGCGGGCTGGGAGACCCAGTACTTC. Its translation is CASSFDRAGWETQYF.

The chain couples TRBV11-2 to TRBJ1-1; possible D gene TRBD1, 5 bases. The germline CDR1 and CDR2 sequences are SGHAT and FQNNGV. The CDR3 has 13 residues. Trimming cost V 5 bases and J 6 bases, with 13 bases left between them. CDR3 protein: CASSPGRDAEAFF. The CDR3 DNA reads as TGTGCCAGCAGCCCCGGGAGGGACGCTGAAGCTTTCTTT.

The chain links TRBV4-1 to TRBJ2-2; D could derive from TRBD1 or TRBD2 (6 bases each). The germline gives CDR1 MGHRA, CDR2 YSYEKL. The CDR3 runs 17 residues. Trimming removed 3 bases at V and 1 base at J, with 15 bases between. Here the CDR3 DNA reads TGCGCCAGCAGCCACCCTATGGGGGGCCTGAACACCGGGGAGCTGTTTTTT. This translates into CASSHPMGGLNTGELFF.

This sequence joins TRBV6-1 and TRBJ1-2, with TRBD1 matching over 7 bases. V lost 2 bases to trimming and J lost 0 bases; unmatched junction nucleotides: 6. The CDR3 consists of 16 residues. Germline CDR1 is MNHNS and CDR2 is SASEGT. CDR3 in DNA: TGTGCCAGCAGTGAATTTGCAGGGACAGCTAACTATGGCTACACCTTC. This translates into CASSEFAGTANYGYTF.

The V call is TRBV7-9, the J call TRBJ2-7; TRBD1 might be the D (6 bases). The germline V gene encodes CDR1 SEHNR and CDR2 FQNEAQ (reference sequence). V lost 6 bases and J 0 bases, leaving 15 bases between the germline ends. The CDR3 runs 15 residues. In nucleotides, the CDR3 is TGTGCCAGCAGACCCCCAGGGGCGAGCTCCTACGAGCAGTACTTC. Translation: CASRPPGASSYEQYF.

The rearrangement uses TRBV7-9 and TRBJ1-2, with 7 bases fitting TRBD1. CDR3 length: 15 amino acids. The V segment lost 2 bases and the J segment 6 bases; nucleotides outside the gene matches: 9. The V gene's germline CDR1 is SEHNR and CDR2 FQNEAQ (reference sequence). CDR3 nucleotides: TGTGCCAGCAGCTTACCTCAGGGGGGTAGTGATGGCTACACCTTC. It encodes CASSLPQGGSDGYTF. Combining the CDR3 with reference TRBV7-9 and TRBJ1-2 gives the whole variable domain DTGVSQNPRHKITKRGQNVTFRCDPISEHNRLYWYRQTLGQGPEFLTYFQNEAQLEKSRLLSDRFSAERPKGSFSTLEIQRTEQGDSAMYLCASSLPQGGSDGYTFGSGTRLTVV.

The genes are TRBV7-9 and TRBJ1-2; D call uncertain. Looked up from germline, CDR1 is SEHNR and CDR2 is FQNEAQ (reference sequence). This CDR3 is 14 amino acids long. Trimming took 5 bases from V and 5 from J, leaving 15 bases between them. The DNA of the CDR3 is TGTGCCAGCAGCCCCTCCCGGGTCAATTATGGCTACACCTTC. This codes for CASSPSRVNYGYTF.

The V gene is TRBV7-9, the J gene TRBJ2-7, with unresolved D. The V and J ends lost 5 bases and 0 bases respectively, with 8 bases between them. CDR1 and CDR2 from the germline V gene are SEHNR and FQNEAQ (reference sequence). This CDR3 is 13 amino acids long. CDR3 DNA: TGTGCCAGCAGCGTCGAAAGCTCCTACGAGCAGTACTTC. Encoded protein: CASSVESSYEQYF.

The chain recombines TRBV2 with TRBJ1-4, with D maybe TRBD1 (6 bases). V was trimmed by 6 bases and J by 0 bases, leaving 11 bases between them. There are 15 residues in the CDR3. Germline CDR1 is SNHLY and CDR2 is FYNNEI. The CDR3 spells CASRPRTATNEKLFF. For the CDR3, the DNA is TGTGCCAGCAGACCCCGGACAGCAACTAATGAAAAACTGTTTTTT. The whole variable domain, filled in from reference TRBV2 and TRBJ1-4, reads EPEVTQTPSHQVTQMGQEVILRCVPISNHLYFYWYRQILGQKVEFLVSFYNNEISEKSEIFDDQFSVERPDGSNFTLKIRSTKLEDSAMYFCASRPRTATNEKLFFGSGTQLSVL.

This chain joins TRBV30 and TRBJ1-2; D remains unclear. Germline assignment: CDR1 GTSNPN and CDR2 SVGIG (reference sequence). The CDR3 spans 13 residues. Trimming removed 0 bases at V and 6 bases at J, with 11 bases between. CDR3 coding DNA: TGTGCCTGGAGTGTACGTTTGAGCGATGGCTACACCTTC. Its translation is CAWSVRLSDGYTF.

The V call is TRBV6-5, the J call TRBJ2-2; no firm D call. CDR3 length: 13 residues. V shed 5 bases and J shed 10 bases, with 14 bases lying between them. Germline V CDR1 and CDR2: MNHEY, SVGAGI. The CDR3 coding sequence is TGTGCCAGCAGTCCCGGACCCCCACTGGAGCTGTTTTTT. Encoded protein: CASSPGPPLELFF.

The chain carries TRBV27 and TRBJ1-5; D not resolved. Germline-derived CDR1 and CDR2 are MNHEY and SMNVEV (reference sequence). V was cut by 2 bases and J by 1 base, with 3 bases left in between. The CDR3 is made up of 13 amino acids. The CDR3 DNA follows: TGTGCCAGCAGTTTACACAGCAATCAGCCCCAGCATTTT. It specifies CASSLHSNQPQHF.

This chain uses TRBV18 with TRBJ1-1; 10 bases line up with TRBD1. Germline lookup yields CDR1 KGHSH and CDR2 LQKENI. The CDR3 is 13 residues long. Germline trimming cut 5 bases from V and 7 bases from J; bases unmatched to any gene: 4. The CDR3 DNA is TGTGCCAGCTCAGTGACAGGGGGCTATGAAGCTTTCTTT. Its translation is CASSVTGGYEAFF.

The V and J genes are TRBV18 and TRBJ2-7, with D unresolved. This CDR3 region has 14 residues. Germline V CDR1 and CDR2: KGHSH, LQKENI. Trimming stripped 2 bases from V and 3 bases from J, with 11 bases between. The CDR3 DNA sequence: TGTGCCAGCTCACCAATGGCCGGTTACTACGAGCAGTACTTC. Its protein is CASSPMAGYYEQYF.

The chain employs TRBV30 and TRBJ1-1, with D tentatively TRBD1 (6 bases). Trimming left V 3 bases short and J 2 bases short, with 16 bases between. The CDR3 covers 15 residues. Germline V CDR1 and CDR2: GTSNPN, SVGIG (reference sequence). The CDR3 here is CAWRRVRGENTEAFF. CDR3 sequence (DNA): TGTGCCTGGAGGAGGGTCAGGGGAGAAAACACTGAAGCTTTCTTT. The complete variable domain, with remaining parts taken from reference TRBV30 and TRBJ1-1, reads SQTIHQWPATLVQPVGSPLSLECTVEGTSNPNLYWYRQAAGRGLQLLFYSVGIGQISSEVPQNLSASRPQDRQFILSSKKLLLSDSGFYLCAWRRVRGENTEAFFGQGTRLTVV.